Listed here are 16 T cell receptor beta chains from one sample, sequenced in a study of blood T cell repertoires in COVID-19. Here immunoSEQ multiplex PCR was the method, and the copy in TCRdb shows in-frame clones only, minus some. The table lists tens of thousands of clones, over 75% of them singletons. Sequences were obtained from peripheral blood. The receptors originated from a man of 80 years or more with acute or convalescent COVID-19.

V and J are TRBV19 and TRBJ1-5; D may be TRBD1 (6 bases). The V gene's germline CDR1 is LNHDA and CDR2 SQIVND (reference sequence). Trimming removed 8 bases from V and 7 bases from J, with 12 bases in between. CDR3 length: 12 residues. The CDR3 nucleotides read TGTGCCAGTGCCAGGGGTGGGCAGCCCCAGCATTTT. Translation gives CASARGGQPQHF.

This rearrangement joins TRBV25-1 to TRBJ1-3, with D hard to call. Trimming cost V 6 bases and J 0 bases, with 12 bases left between them. Per the germline V gene, CDR1 is MGHDK and CDR2 is SYGVNS. The CDR3 covers 15 residues. The CDR3 DNA reads TGTGCCAGCAGGACGGCGGGAGACTCTGGAAACACCATATATTTT. It encodes CASRTAGDSGNTIYF.

The chain joins TRBV5-6 to TRBJ2-5; D gene unclear. V was trimmed by 3 bases and J by 4 bases, leaving 7 bases between them. CDR1 SGHDT and CDR2 YYEEEE come from the germline V gene. CDR3 length equals 12 residues. The CDR3 DNA reads TGTGCCAGCAGCTCTCCCCCAGAGACCCAGTACTTC. This codes for CASSSPPETQYF.

V gene TRBV18 combines with J gene TRBJ1-6; tentatively, D is TRBD1 (6 bases). Germline loops: CDR1 KGHSH, CDR2 LQKENI. The CDR3 is made up of 13 amino acids. Between the trimmed V and J ends, which lost 2 bases and 7 bases, there was a span of 6 bases. The CDR3 reads CASSPGQNSPLHF. In nucleotides, the CDR3 is TGTGCCAGCTCACCAGGACAGAATTCACCCCTCCACTTT.

This sequence joins TRBV5-1 and TRBJ2-5; 7 bases align to TRBD2. The trim removed 4 bases at V and 0 bases at J, leaving 9 bases unmatched. Germline loops: CDR1 SGHRS, CDR2 YFSETQ. This CDR3 has 16 amino acids. CDR3 coding DNA: TGCGCCAGCAGCATACAGCGGGGATCGAACCAAGAGACCCAGTACTTC. Protein: CASSIQRGSNQETQYF. The whole variable domain, filled in from reference TRBV5-1 and TRBJ2-5, reads KAGVTQTPRYLIKTRGQQVTLSCSPISGHRSVSWYQQTPGQGLQFLFEYFSETQRNKGNFPGRFSGRQFSNSRSEMNVSTLELGDSALYLCASSIQRGSNQETQYFGPGTRLLVL.

The rearrangement uses TRBV30 and TRBJ2-1; 11 bases agree with TRBD2. V dropped 2 bases and J dropped 4; count of bases not matched to a gene: 10. The CDR3 extends over 17 amino acids. In germline, CDR1 is GTSNPN, CDR2 SVGIG (reference sequence). The CDR3 loop reads CAWSQNPTSGRYNEQFF. The CDR3 region has the DNA TGTGCCTGGAGTCAAAACCCTACTAGCGGGAGATACAATGAGCAGTTCTTC.

The gene calls are TRBV5-6 and TRBJ2-2; TRBD2 matches 9 bases. The CDR3 is 17 amino acids. The trim removed 1 base at V and 2 bases at J, leaving 6 bases unmatched. Germline CDR1 reads SGHDT; CDR2 reads YYEEEE. In DNA form, the CDR3 reads TGTGCCAGCAGCTTGACACCGGGACTAGCTAACACCGGGGAGCTGTTTTTT. Amino acid sequence: CASSLTPGLANTGELFF.

The chain is built from TRBV18 and TRBJ2-5, with a possible D match to TRBD1 (5 bases). V lost 3 bases and J lost 4, with 9 bases in between. This CDR3 region has 13 residues. Germline V CDR1 and CDR2: KGHSH, LQKENI. The CDR3 bases are TGTGCCAGCTCACCCAGCAGGGCAGAGACCCAGTACTTC. Protein: CASSPSRAETQYF.

This clone has only a few counts. This chain connects TRBV19 to TRBJ2-3, with 8 positions matching TRBD2. The CDR3 consists of 16 residues. The trim removed 3 bases at V and 4 bases at J, leaving 9 bases unmatched. Germline lookup yields CDR1 LNHDA and CDR2 SQIVND (reference sequence). The CDR3 spells CASSISEGGGPDTQYF. In nucleotides, the CDR3 is TGTGCCAGTAGTATCAGTGAAGGCGGGGGGCCAGATACGCAGTATTTT.

The chain recombines TRBV30 with TRBJ1-4; D perhaps matches TRBD1 (6 bases). The germline CDR1 and CDR2 sequences are GTSNPN and SVGIG (reference sequence). The CDR3 totals 16 residues. V was clipped by 0 bases and J by 7 bases, with 18 bases between them. DNA of the CDR3: TGTGCCTGGAGTGTCGTCCCACAGGGTACTGGTGAAAAACTGTTTTTT. Translation: CAWSVVPQGTGEKLFF.

This sequence joins TRBV9 and TRBJ1-5; tentative D call: TRBD1 (6 bases). Germline loops: CDR1 SGDLS, CDR2 YYNGEE. There are 17 residues in the CDR3. V lost 0 bases and J 0 bases, leaving 13 bases between the germline ends. CDR3 loop: CASSVGGGYYSNQPQHF. The CDR3 nucleotides are TGTGCCAGCAGCGTAGGTGGGGGCTATTATAGCAATCAGCCCCAGCATTTT.

V usage is TRBV5-4 and J usage is TRBJ2-3; no reliable D call. Germline loops: CDR1 SGHNT, CDR2 YYREEE (reference sequence). Trimming took off 0 bases at V and 5 bases at J, with 7 bases between the two ends. This CDR3 contains 13 residues. CDR3 in DNA: TGTGCCAGCAGCTTGGATACCGGAGATACGCAGTATTTT. This translates into CASSLDTGDTQYF.

V and J are TRBV5-1 and TRBJ2-7; 7 positions match TRBD1. V was clipped by 3 bases and J by 2 bases; unmatched bases: 11. The CDR3 has 16 residues. Per the germline V gene, CDR1 is SGHRS and CDR2 is YFSETQ. The CDR3 sequence: CASSWDPGGSPYEQYF. The DNA of the CDR3 is TGCGCCAGCAGCTGGGATCCAGGGGGATCACCCTACGAGCAGTACTTC.

This chain links TRBV6-1 with TRBJ2-1, with TRBD2 matching 7 bases. V trimming: 1 base; J trimming: 9 bases; junction bases outside the gene matches: 12. This CDR3 region has 16 residues. Germline-derived CDR1 and CDR2 are MNHNS and SASEGT. The CDR3 spells CASSEVGLEAGGEQFF. In DNA form, the CDR3 reads TGTGCCAGCAGTGAAGTTGGACTAGAAGCCGGGGGTGAGCAGTTCTTC.

This clone appeared once. The gene calls are TRBV19 and TRBJ2-7; TRBD1 matches 8 bases. The CDR3 has 14 amino acids. With V trimmed by 4 bases and J by 2 bases, 4 bases remained unmatched. Germline values: CDR1 LNHDA, CDR2 SQIVND (reference sequence). The chain's CDR3 is CASSTGQGPYEQYF. CDR3 nucleotide sequence: TGTGCCAGTAGTACTGGACAGGGACCCTACGAGCAGTACTTC.

The chain joins TRBV9 to TRBJ1-1, with TRBD1 identical over 8 bases. The CDR3 is 14 residues long. Per the germline V gene, CDR1 is SGDLS and CDR2 is YYNGEE. J gave up 6 bases and V 3 bases, and 7 bases lay outside the gene matches. The CDR3 here is CASSAGQGGPEAFF. The CDR3 nucleotides read TGTGCCAGCAGCGCCGGACAGGGTGGCCCTGAAGCTTTCTTT.